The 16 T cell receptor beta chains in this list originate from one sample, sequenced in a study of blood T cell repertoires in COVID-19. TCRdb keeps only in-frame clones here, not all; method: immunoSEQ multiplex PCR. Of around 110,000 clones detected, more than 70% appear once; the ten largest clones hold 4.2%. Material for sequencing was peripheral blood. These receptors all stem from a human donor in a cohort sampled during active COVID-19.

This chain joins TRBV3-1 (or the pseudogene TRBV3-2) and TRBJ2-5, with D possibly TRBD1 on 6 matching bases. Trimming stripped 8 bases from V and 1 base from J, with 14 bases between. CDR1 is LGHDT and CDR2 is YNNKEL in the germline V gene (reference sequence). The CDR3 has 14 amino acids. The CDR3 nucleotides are TGTGCCAGCGGTAGGGGGACCTTCCAAGAGACCCAGTACTTC. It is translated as CASGRGTFQETQYF.

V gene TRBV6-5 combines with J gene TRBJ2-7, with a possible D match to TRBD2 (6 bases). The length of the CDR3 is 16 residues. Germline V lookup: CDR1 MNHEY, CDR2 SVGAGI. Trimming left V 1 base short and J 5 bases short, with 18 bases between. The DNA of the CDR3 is TGTGCCAGCAGTTACTTAACGACGTCGACGGGGGACGAGCAGTACTTC. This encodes CASSYLTTSTGDEQYF.

The CDR3 region has the DNA TGTGCCAGTACTGCGCGGGAGGGCGGCTACAATGAGCAGTTCTTC. Protein sequence: CASTAREGGYNEQFF. The V gene is TRBV19, the J gene TRBJ2-1, with 9 bases aligning to TRBD2. CDR1 and CDR2 from the germline V gene are LNHDA and SQIVND (reference sequence). CDR3 size: 15 residues. The V and J ends lost 7 bases and 3 bases, in that order; junction bases with no gene match: 7.

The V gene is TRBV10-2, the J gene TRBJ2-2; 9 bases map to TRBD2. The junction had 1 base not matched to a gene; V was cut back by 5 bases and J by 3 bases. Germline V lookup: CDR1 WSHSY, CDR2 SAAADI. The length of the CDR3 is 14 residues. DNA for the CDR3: TGCGCCAGCAGTCTAGCGGGACACACCGGGGAGCTGTTTTTT. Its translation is CASSLAGHTGELFF.

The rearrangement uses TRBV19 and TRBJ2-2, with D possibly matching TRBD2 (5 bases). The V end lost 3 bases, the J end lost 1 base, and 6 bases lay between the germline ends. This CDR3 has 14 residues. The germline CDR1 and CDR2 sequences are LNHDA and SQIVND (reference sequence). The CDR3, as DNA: TGTGCCAGTAGTATTCGGGAGAACACCGGGGAGCTGTTTTTT. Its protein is CASSIRENTGELFF.

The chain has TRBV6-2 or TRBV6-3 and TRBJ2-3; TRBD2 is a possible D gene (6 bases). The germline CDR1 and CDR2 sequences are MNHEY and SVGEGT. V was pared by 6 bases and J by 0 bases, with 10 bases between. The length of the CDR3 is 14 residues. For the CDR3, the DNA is TGTGCCAGCAGCGCGGGGATGAGCACAGATACGCAGTATTTT. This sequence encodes CASSAGMSTDTQYF.

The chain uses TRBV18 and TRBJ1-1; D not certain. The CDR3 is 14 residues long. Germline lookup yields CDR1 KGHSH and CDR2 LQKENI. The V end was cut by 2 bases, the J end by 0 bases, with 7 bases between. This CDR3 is CASSPKEMNTEAFF. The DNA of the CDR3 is TGTGCCAGCTCACCAAAGGAGATGAACACTGAAGCTTTCTTT. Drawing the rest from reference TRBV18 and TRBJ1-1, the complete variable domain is NAGVMQNPRHLVRRRGQEARLRCSPMKGHSHVYWYRQLPEEGLKFMVYLQKENIIDESGMPKERFSAEFPKEGPSILRIQQVVRGDSAAYFCASSPKEMNTEAFFGQGTRLTVV.

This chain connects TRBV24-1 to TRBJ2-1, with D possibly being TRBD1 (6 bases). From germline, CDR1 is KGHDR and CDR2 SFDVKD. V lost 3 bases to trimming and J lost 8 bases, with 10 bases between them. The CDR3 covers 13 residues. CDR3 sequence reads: CATSDTNRDEQFF. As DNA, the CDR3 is TGTGCCACCAGTGATACCAACAGGGATGAGCAGTTCTTC.

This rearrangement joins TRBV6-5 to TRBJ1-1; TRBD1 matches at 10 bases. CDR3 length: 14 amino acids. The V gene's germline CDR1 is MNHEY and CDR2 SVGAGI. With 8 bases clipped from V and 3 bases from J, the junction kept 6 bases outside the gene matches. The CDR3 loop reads CASVSGTGDTEAFF. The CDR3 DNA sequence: TGTGCCAGCGTATCGGGGACAGGGGACACTGAAGCTTTCTTT.

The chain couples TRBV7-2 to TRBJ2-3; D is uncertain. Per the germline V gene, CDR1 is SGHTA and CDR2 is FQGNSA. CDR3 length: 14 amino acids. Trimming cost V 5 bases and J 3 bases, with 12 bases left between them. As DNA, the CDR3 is TGTGCCAGCAGCGTTAGACTGAGAACAGATACGCAGTATTTT. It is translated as CASSVRLRTDTQYF.

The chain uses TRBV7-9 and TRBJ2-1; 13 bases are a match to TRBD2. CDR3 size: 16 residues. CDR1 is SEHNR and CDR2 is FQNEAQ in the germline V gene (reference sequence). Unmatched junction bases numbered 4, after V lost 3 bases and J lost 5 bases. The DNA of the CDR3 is TGTGCCAGCAGCTTCGCGGGACTAGCGGGACACAATGAGCAGTTCTTC. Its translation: CASSFAGLAGHNEQFF.

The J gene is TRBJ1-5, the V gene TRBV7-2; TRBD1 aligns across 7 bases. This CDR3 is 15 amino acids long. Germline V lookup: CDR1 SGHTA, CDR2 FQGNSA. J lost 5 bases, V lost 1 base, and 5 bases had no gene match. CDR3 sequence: CASSLGQGWDQPQHF. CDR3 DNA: TGTGCCAGCAGCTTAGGACAGGGATGGGATCAGCCCCAGCATTTT.

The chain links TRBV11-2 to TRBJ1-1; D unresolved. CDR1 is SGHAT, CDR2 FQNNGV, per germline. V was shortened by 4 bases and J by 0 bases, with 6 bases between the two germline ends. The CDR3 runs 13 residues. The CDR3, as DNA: TGTGCCAGCAGCTCCCTCTTGAACACTGAAGCTTTCTTT. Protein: CASSSLLNTEAFF.

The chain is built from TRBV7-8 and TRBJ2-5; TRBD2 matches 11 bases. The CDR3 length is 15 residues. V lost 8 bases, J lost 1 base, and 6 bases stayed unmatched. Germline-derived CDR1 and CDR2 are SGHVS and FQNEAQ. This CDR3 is CASAKGTSGQETQYF. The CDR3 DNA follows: TGTGCCAGCGCCAAAGGGACTAGCGGCCAAGAGACCCAGTACTTC.

CDR3 amino acids: CASSEDRGHEKLFF. In DNA, the CDR3 is TGTGCCAGCAGTGAGGACAGGGGGCATGAAAAACTGTTTTTT. The chain employs TRBV25-1 and TRBJ1-4, with 11 nucleotides matching TRBD1. There are 14 residues in the CDR3. The J segment lost 6 bases and the V segment lost 3 bases, leaving 0 bases of the junction unmatched. Germline-derived CDR1 and CDR2 are MGHDK and SYGVNS.

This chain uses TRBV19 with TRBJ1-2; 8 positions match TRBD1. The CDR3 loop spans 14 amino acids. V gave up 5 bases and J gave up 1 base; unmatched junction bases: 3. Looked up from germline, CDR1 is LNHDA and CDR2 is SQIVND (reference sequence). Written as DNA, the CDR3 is TGTGCCAGTAGTCCAGACAGGGGTAACTATGGCTACACCTTC. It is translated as CASSPDRGNYGYTF.